The sequence of this T cell receptor (beta chain) was determined in a study of T cells after yellow fever vaccination. Points from the study as a whole: Subsequent booster samples again held most clones from primary vaccination (approximately 95% CD4, roughly 90% CD8). FACS-sorted repertoires could contain abundant clonotypes contaminating from the bulk population. Clonotype sharing between CD4 and CD8 compartments was small.

As concerns this clonotype: The antigen is unknown.

It was through 5'RACE template switching that TCR cDNA was made, with a universal primer site and UMIs added. TCRdb reanalysed the 5' RACE reads using MiXCR and keeps one entry per CDR3 protein. The sample contains about 130,000 distinct CDR3 sequences, roughly 8.2% of which appear only once. Deletions cut 4 bases from V and 3 bases from J, with 22 bases between. The CDR3 is made up of 18 amino acids. Germline CDR1 and CDR2: MGHRA and YSYEKL. The TCR sequence derives from a man younger than 35 who received the YFV17D yellow fever vaccine. The chain uses TRBV4-1 and TRBJ2-1, with TRBD1 as a possible D gene (5 bases). The sample here was CD8+ T cells sorted from PBMCs, taken on the day of the yellow fever booster vaccination. CDR3 sequence reads: CASSLGRLGARYYNEQFF. In DNA, the CDR3 is TGCGCCAGCAGCCTAGGACGACTTGGGGCTAGGTACTACAATGAGCAGTTCTTC.